This T cell receptor (beta chain) was retrieved from a study of PD-1 blockade in classical Hodgkin lymphoma. Study-level findings and limits: Reports described newly diagnosed patients as having lower baseline TCR diversity than healthy donors. Possible causes of repertoire differences, disease activity or prior therapy, remain undefined.

Comments on this clone: The antigen is undetermined.

Germline CDR1 reads SGHAT; CDR2 reads FQNNGV. V lost 1 base and J 0 bases, leaving 9 bases between the germline ends. The CDR3 runs 16 residues. The time point denotes: newly diagnosed, previously untreated cHL patient sample. Magnetic negative selection of thawed PBMCs was the method by which CD4+ T cells were purified. Produced via immunoSEQ multiplex PCR; TCRdb's table is partial and in-frame only. Of 20,000 to 30,000 clones detected, about 90% appear once; the ten largest clones hold about 0.5%. The TCR sequence derives from a human donor with classical Hodgkin lymphoma. Sequencing was performed on CD4+ T cells from blood. V gene TRBV11-2 combines with J gene TRBJ1-4, with D possibly being TRBD1 (5 bases). CDR3 bases: TGTGCCAGCAGCTTAGGACGGGGGGCAACTAATGAAAAACTGTTTTTT. It yields the protein CASSLGRGATNEKLFF.